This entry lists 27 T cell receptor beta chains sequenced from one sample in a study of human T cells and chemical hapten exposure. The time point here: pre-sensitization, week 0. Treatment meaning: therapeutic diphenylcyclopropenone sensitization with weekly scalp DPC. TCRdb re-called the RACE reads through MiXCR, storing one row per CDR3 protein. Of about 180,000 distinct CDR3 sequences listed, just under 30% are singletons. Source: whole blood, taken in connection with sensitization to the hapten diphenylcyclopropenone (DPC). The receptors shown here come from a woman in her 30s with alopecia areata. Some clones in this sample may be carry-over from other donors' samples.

CDR3 bases: TGTGCCAGCAGGCCAGGGCGGGGACTAGCGTATTACGAGCAGTACTTC. Translation gives CASRPGRGLAYYEQYF. The rearrangement links TRBV3-1 to TRBJ2-7; 10 bases align to TRBD2. CDR3 size: 16 residues. The V gene's germline CDR1 is LGHDT and CDR2 YNNKEL (reference sequence). V was clipped by 6 bases and J by 4 bases; unmatched bases: 12.

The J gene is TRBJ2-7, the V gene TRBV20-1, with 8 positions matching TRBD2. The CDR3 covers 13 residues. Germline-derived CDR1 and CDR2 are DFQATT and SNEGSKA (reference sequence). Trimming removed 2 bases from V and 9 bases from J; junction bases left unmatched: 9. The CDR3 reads CSARTGLGISQYF. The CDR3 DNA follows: TGCAGTGCTAGAACGGGACTAGGCATCTCGCAGTACTTC.

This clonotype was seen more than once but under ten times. The CDR3 spells CASRLRGQGTDTQYF. The CDR3 region has the DNA TGTGCCAGCAGATTAAGGGGACAGGGCACAGATACGCAGTATTTT. The J gene is TRBJ2-3, the V gene TRBV7-2; 8 bases are a match to TRBD1. Germline V gene lookup returns CDR1 SGHTA and CDR2 FQGNSA. Trimming cost V 6 bases and J 1 base; bases outside gene matches: 6. The CDR3 loop spans 15 amino acids.

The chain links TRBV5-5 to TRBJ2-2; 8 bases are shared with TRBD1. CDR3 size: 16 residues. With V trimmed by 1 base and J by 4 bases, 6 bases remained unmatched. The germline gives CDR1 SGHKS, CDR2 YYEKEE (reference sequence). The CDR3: CASSLFGTGATGELFF. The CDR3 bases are TGTGCCAGCAGCTTGTTTGGGACAGGAGCCACCGGGGAGCTGTTTTTT. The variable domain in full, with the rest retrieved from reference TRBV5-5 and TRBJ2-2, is DAGVTQSPTHLIKTRGQQVTLRCSPISGHKSVSWYQQVLGQGPQFIFQYYEKEERGRGNFPDRFSARQFPNYSSELNVNALLLGDSALYLCASSLFGTGATGELFFGEGSRLTVL.

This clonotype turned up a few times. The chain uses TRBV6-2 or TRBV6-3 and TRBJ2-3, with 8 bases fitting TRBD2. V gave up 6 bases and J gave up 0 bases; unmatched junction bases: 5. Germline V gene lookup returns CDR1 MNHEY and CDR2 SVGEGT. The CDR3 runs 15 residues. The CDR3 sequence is CASRLSGSSTDTQYF. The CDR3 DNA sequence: TGTGCCAGCAGACTAAGCGGGAGCAGCACAGATACGCAGTATTTT.

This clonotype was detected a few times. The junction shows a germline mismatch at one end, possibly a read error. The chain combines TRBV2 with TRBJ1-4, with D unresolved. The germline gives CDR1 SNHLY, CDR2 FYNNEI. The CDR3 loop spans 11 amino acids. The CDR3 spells CASSEGLYRSF. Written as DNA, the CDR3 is TGTGCCAGCAGTGAAGGCCTCTATAGGTCCTTT.

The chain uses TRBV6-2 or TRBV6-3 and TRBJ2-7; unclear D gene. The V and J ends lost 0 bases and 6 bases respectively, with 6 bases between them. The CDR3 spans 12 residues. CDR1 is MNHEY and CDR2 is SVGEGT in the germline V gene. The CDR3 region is CASSYSTREQYF. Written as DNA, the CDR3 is TGTGCCAGCAGTTACTCCACCCGCGAGCAGTACTTC.

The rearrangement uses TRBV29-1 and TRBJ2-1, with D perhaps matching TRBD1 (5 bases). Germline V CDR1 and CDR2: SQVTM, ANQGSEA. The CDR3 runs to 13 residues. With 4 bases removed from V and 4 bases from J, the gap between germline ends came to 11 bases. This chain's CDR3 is CSVGTRNYNEQFF. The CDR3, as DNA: TGCAGCGTTGGGACAAGGAATTACAATGAGCAGTTCTTC.

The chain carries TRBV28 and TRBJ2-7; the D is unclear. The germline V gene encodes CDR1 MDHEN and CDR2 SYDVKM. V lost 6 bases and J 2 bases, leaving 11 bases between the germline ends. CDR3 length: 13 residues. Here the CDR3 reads CASRTGSTYEQYF. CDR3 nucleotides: TGTGCCAGCAGAACCGGGTCGACCTACGAGCAGTACTTC.

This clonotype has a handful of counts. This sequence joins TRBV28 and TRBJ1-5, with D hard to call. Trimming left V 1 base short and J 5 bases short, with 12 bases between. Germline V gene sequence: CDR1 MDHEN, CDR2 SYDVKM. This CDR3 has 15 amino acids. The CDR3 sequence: CASSLLMGRYQPQHF. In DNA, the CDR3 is TGTGCCAGCAGTTTATTGATGGGGAGATATCAGCCCCAGCATTTT.

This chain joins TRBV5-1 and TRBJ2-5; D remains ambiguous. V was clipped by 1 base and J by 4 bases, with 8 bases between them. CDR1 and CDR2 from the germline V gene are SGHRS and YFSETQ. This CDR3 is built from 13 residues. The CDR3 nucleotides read TGCGCCAGCAGCTTGCCCAGTTCAGAGACCCAGTACTTC. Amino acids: CASSLPSSETQYF.

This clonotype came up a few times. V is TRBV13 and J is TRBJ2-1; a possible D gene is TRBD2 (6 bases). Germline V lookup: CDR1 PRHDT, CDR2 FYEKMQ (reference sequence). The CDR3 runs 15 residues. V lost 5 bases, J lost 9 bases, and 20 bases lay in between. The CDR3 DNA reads TGTGCCAGCAGCCCCGATACTACTAGCTCCAGTGAGCAGTTCTTC. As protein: CASSPDTTSSSEQFF.

The CDR3 is CASSVARGNTGELFF. The CDR3 DNA reads TGTGCCAGCAGCGTAGCAAGAGGGAACACCGGGGAGCTGTTTTTT. This chain joins TRBV9 and TRBJ2-2; the D is unclear. Germline V gene sequence: CDR1 SGDLS, CDR2 YYNGEE. Trimming left V 0 bases short and J 1 base short, with 7 bases between. The CDR3 runs to 15 residues.

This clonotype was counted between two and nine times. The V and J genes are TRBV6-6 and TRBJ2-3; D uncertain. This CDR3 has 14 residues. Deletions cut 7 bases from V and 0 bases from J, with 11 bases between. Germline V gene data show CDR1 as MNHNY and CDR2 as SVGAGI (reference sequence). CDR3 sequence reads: CASNEHGSTDTQYF. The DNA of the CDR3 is TGTGCCAGCAATGAACACGGGAGCACAGATACGCAGTATTTT.

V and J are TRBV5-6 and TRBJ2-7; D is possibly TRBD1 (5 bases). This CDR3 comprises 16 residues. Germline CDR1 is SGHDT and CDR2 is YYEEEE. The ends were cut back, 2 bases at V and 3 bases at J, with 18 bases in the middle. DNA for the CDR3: TGTGCCAGCAGCTTCATTCGGTCGGCAGGGCTCTACGAGCAGTACTTC. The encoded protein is CASSFIRSAGLYEQYF. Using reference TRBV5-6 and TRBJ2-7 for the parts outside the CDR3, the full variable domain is DAGVTQSPTHLIKTRGQQVTLRCSPKSGHDTVSWYQQALGQGPQFIFQYYEEEERQRGNFPDRFSGHQFPNYSSELNVNALLLGDSALYLCASSFIRSAGLYEQYFGPGTRLTVT.

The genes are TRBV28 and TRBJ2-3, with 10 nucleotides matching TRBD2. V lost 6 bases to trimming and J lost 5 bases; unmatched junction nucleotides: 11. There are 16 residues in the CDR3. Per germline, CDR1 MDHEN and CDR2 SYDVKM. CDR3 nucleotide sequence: TGTGCCAGCAGCCCCCAGCTAGCGGGAGTGGGAGATACGCAGTATTTT. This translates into CASSPQLAGVGDTQYF.

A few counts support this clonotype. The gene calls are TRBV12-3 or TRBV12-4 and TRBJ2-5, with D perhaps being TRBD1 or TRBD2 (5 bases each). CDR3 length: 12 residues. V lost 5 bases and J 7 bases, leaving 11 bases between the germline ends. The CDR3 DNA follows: TGTGCCAGCAGTCGACAGAGGGGGACCCAGTACTTC. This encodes CASSRQRGTQYF.

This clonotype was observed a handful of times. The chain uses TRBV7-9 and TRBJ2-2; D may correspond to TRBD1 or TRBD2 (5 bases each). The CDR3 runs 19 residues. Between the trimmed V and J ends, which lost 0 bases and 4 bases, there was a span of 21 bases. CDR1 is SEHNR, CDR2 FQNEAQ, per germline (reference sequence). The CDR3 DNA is TGTGCCAGCAGCTTAGCTATGGGGGTGGACTTTTCATCCACCGGGGAGCTGTTTTTT. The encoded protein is CASSLAMGVDFSSTGELFF.

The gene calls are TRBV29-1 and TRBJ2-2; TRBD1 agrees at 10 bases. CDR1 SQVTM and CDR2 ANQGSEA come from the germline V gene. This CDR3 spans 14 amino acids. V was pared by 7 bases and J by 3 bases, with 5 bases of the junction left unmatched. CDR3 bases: TGCAGCGCAACCGGGACAGGGGACACCGGGGAGCTGTTTTTT. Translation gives CSATGTGDTGELFF.

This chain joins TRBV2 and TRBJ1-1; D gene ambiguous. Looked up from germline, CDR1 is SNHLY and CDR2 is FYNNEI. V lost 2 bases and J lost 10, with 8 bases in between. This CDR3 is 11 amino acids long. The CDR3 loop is CASSETLGAFF. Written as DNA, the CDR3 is TGTGCCAGCAGTGAAACCCTCGGAGCTTTCTTT.

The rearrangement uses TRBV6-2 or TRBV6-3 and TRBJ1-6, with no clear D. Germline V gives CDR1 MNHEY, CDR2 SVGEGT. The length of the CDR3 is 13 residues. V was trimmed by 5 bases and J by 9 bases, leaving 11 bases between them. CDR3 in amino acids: CASSLLSASPLHF. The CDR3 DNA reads TGTGCCAGCAGTCTTCTCAGTGCTTCACCCCTCCACTTT.

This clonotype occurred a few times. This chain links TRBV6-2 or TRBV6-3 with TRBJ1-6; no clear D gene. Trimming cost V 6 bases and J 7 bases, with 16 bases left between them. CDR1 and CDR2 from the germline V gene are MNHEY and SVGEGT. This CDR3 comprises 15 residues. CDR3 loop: CASSLPRMLNSPLHF. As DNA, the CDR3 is TGTGCCAGCAGCCTTCCGCGGATGTTAAATTCACCCCTCCACTTT.

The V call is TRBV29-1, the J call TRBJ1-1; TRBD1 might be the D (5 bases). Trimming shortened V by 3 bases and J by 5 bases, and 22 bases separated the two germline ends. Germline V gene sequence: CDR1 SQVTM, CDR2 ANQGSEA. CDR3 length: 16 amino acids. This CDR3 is CSVDSGLQAIGTEAFF. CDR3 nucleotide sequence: TGCAGCGTTGATTCGGGCTTACAGGCAATTGGGACTGAAGCTTTCTTT.

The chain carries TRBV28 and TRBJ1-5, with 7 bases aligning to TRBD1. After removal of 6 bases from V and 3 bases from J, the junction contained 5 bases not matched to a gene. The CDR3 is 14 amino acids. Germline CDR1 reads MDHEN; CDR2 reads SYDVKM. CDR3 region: CASSWDSFNQPQHF. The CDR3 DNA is TGTGCCAGCAGCTGGGACAGCTTCAATCAGCCCCAGCATTTT.

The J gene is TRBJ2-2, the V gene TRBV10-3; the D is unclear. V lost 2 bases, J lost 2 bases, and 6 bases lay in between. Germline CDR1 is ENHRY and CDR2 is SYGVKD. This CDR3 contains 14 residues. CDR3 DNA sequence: TGTGCCATCAGTGAGGCCCATAACACCGGGGAGCTGTTTTTT. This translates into CAISEAHNTGELFF.

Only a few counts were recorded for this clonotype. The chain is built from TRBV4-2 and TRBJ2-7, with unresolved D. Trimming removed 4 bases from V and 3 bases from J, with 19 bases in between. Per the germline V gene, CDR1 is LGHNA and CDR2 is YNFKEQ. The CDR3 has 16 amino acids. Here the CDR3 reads CASSREIGRPDYEQYF. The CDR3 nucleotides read TGTGCCAGCAGCCGCGAGATCGGCCGCCCGGACTACGAGCAGTACTTC.

CDR3 sequence reads: CSVEGGSYYGYTF. The DNA of the CDR3 is TGCAGCGTCGAGGGGGGAAGTTACTATGGCTACACCTTC. V usage is TRBV29-1 and J usage is TRBJ1-2; a possible D gene is TRBD1 (6 bases). Germline V gene lookup returns CDR1 SQVTM and CDR2 ANQGSEA. The CDR3 consists of 13 residues. V was trimmed by 6 bases and J by 3 bases, leaving 14 bases between them.